The 14 T cell receptor beta chains given below trace back to one sample, sequenced in a study of human T cells and chemical hapten exposure. Using its own MiXCR run on the RACE reads, TCRdb lists one record per CDR3 protein. The table records nearly 350,000 distinct CDR3 sequences, under 9% of them present only once. Time point here: patch test 1, 2 weeks after DPC sensitization. Treatment: therapeutic diphenylcyclopropenone sensitization with weekly scalp DPC. Sequencing was performed on whole blood, taken in connection with sensitization to the hapten diphenylcyclopropenone (DPC). The receptors were sampled from a woman between 18 and 30 years old with alopecia areata. Some clones in this sample may be carry-over from other donors' samples.

This clonotype was counted at least ten times. The chain joins TRBV6-2 or TRBV6-3 to TRBJ2-3; D unresolved. Trimming shortened V by 2 bases and J by 4 bases, and 16 bases separated the two germline ends. Germline V gene data show CDR1 as MNHEY and CDR2 as SVGEGT. CDR3 length: 16 residues. The CDR3 region is CASSYQAQKDPDTQYF. CDR3 nucleotides: TGTGCCAGCAGTTACCAGGCCCAGAAGGATCCAGATACGCAGTATTTT.

This clonotype appeared a few times. The V gene is TRBV7-2, the J gene TRBJ2-3, with 10 bases identical to TRBD1. Germline V CDR1 and CDR2: SGHTA, FQGNSA. The trim removed 10 bases at V and 0 bases at J, leaving 10 bases unmatched. This CDR3 has 16 amino acids. In DNA form, the CDR3 reads TGTGCCATCCAGACAGGGGGCGGGTTGAGCACAGATACGCAGTATTTT. This encodes CAIQTGGGLSTDTQYF.

This clonotype was counted between two and nine times. The chain couples TRBV20-1 to TRBJ2-1; weak D call: TRBD2 (5 bases). Trimming cost V 6 bases and J 12 bases, with 15 bases left between them. The CDR3 length is 11 residues. Germline V CDR1 and CDR2: DFQATT, SNEGSKA (reference sequence). The CDR3 DNA sequence: TGCAGTGCGGACTCCATAGAAGGGCAGTTCTTC. Its translation: CSADSIEGQFF.

The chain is built from TRBV18 and TRBJ1-2; maybe TRBD1 (6 bases). The CDR3 spans 15 residues. Germline V CDR1 and CDR2: KGHSH, LQKENI. V lost 3 bases and J lost 2, with 13 bases in between. In DNA form, the CDR3 reads TGTGCCAGCTCACCCAGAGACAGGCAAAACTATGGCTACACCTTC. Its protein is CASSPRDRQNYGYTF.

The chain joins TRBV6-6 to TRBJ2-5, with 9 bases fitting TRBD2. The CDR3 is made up of 15 amino acids. V dropped 5 bases and J dropped 0; count of bases not matched to a gene: 4. Germline CDR1 reads MNHNY; CDR2 reads SVGAGI (reference sequence). The CDR3 DNA is TGTGCCAGCAGTAAGATAGCGGGGGACCAAGAGACCCAGTACTTC. Protein product: CASSKIAGDQETQYF.

This clonotype was seen many times. The rearrangement links TRBV4-3 to TRBJ1-4; D is uncertain. The CDR3 totals 13 residues. Trimming removed 11 bases from V and 8 bases from J, with 18 bases in between. Germline loops: CDR1 LGHNA, CDR2 YSLEER. CDR3 protein: CAAAAETLEKLFF. Written as DNA, the CDR3 is TGCGCCGCTGCAGCGGAGACACTGGAAAAACTGTTTTTT.

This clonotype was detected ten times or more. The rearrangement uses TRBV28 and TRBJ2-7, with D perhaps TRBD2 (6 bases). The ends were cut back, 7 bases at V and 9 bases at J, with 28 bases in the middle. The CDR3 has 16 residues. Per the germline V gene, CDR1 is MDHEN and CDR2 is SYDVKM. CDR3 DNA: TGTGCCAGCAATTCCTACCCCCCGGGGGAACTTAAGGGGCAGTACTTC. It encodes CASNSYPPGELKGQYF. Full variable domain (rest looked up from reference TRBV28 and TRBJ2-7): DVKVTQSSRYLVKRTGEKVFLECVQDMDHENMFWYRQDPGLGLRLIYFSYDVKMKEKGDIPEGYSVSREKKERFSLILESASTNQTSMYLCASNSYPPGELKGQYFGPGTRLTVT.

This clonotype came up a few times. This chain connects TRBV5-4 to TRBJ1-2; 7 positions match TRBD1. The germline CDR1 and CDR2 sequences are SGHNT and YYREEE (reference sequence). V was clipped by 0 bases and J by 7 bases; unmatched bases: 9. The CDR3 is made up of 15 amino acids. CDR3 bases: TGTGCCAGCAGCTTGGTCGTACAGGGGTCTTCTGGCTACACCTTC. Its protein is CASSLVVQGSSGYTF.

The V gene is TRBV4-2, the J gene TRBJ2-2; 7 nucleotides align to TRBD1. V shed 5 bases, J shed 2 bases, and the junction held 5 bases outside the gene matches. This CDR3 spans 15 amino acids. Germline assignment: CDR1 LGHNA and CDR2 YNFKEQ. The CDR3 DNA sequence: TGTGCCAGCAGCGGACGACAGGGAAACACCGGGGAGCTGTTTTTT. Protein product: CASSGRQGNTGELFF.

This clonotype was counted only a few times. The CDR3 spells CASSLQGARTDTQYF. CDR3 coding DNA: TGTGCCAGCAGCTTGCAGGGGGCGCGCACAGATACGCAGTATTTT. This chain joins TRBV7-2 and TRBJ2-3; 8 nucleotides line up with TRBD1. The CDR3 is 15 residues long. Per germline, CDR1 SGHTA and CDR2 FQGNSA. Losses at the gene ends were 3 bases for V and 1 base for J; bases not matched to a gene: 3.

V gene TRBV7-3 combines with J gene TRBJ1-6, with D perhaps matching TRBD1 (6 bases). CDR3 size: 15 residues. The V gene's germline CDR1 is SGHTA and CDR2 FQGTGA. Trimming pared 2 bases from V and 10 bases from J, leaving 15 bases between. The CDR3: CASSLSGGLKSPLHF. CDR3 bases: TGTGCCAGCAGCTTATCGGGGGGGCTAAAATCACCCCTCCACTTT.

This clonotype has a handful of counts. The rearrangement links TRBV6-2 or TRBV6-3 to TRBJ2-1; 10 nucleotides line up with TRBD1. Trimming cost V 7 bases and J 3 bases; bases outside gene matches: 6. Germline V gene lookup returns CDR1 MNHEY and CDR2 SVGEGT. The CDR3 is made up of 15 amino acids. The CDR3 loop is CASIKGQGSYNEQFF. The CDR3 DNA follows: TGTGCCAGCATAAAGGGACAGGGGAGCTACAATGAGCAGTTCTTC.

The rearrangement joins TRBV5-6 to TRBJ1-1; D unresolved. Germline values: CDR1 SGHDT, CDR2 YYEEEE. The CDR3 runs to 16 residues. The ends were cut back, 0 bases at V and 1 base at J, with 13 bases in the middle. CDR3 sequence (DNA): TGTGCCAGCAGCTTGGTGGGGTTAAGATGGAACACTGAAGCTTTCTTT. Its protein product is CASSLVGLRWNTEAFF.

This clonotype was seen repeatedly, ten times or more. The V call is TRBV20-1, the J call TRBJ1-1; perhaps TRBD1 as D (6 bases). Trimming pared 7 bases from V and 4 bases from J, leaving 22 bases between. The CDR3 is 15 amino acids. Germline V gene lookup returns CDR1 DFQATT and CDR2 SNEGSKA (reference sequence). The CDR3 DNA reads as TGCAGTGTCTCACTAAGGCGGGGGCGAGTCACTGAAGCTTTCTTT. This codes for CSVSLRRGRVTEAFF.